This T cell receptor beta chain was observed in a study of Ad26.COV2.S vaccination and SARS-CoV-2 variants. Overall study results and limits: Reported findings describe substantial breadth in spike-specific CD8+ and CD4+ T cell responses following vaccination. People given the vaccine had a wider spike-specific TCR breadth than placebo recipients did.

Details on this clone: Its matching antigen is unknown.

TCRdb keeps only in-frame clones here, not all; method: immunoSEQ multiplex PCR. The sample consists of 300,000 to 400,000 clones, 92% of them appearing once. The CDR3 runs 14 residues. Germline V CDR1 and CDR2: MNHEY, SVGEGT. The germline V and J ends were trimmed by 2 bases and 6 bases, with 10 bases remaining between them. The source of this sequence is a human donor who had recovered from COVID-19. The chain joins TRBV6-2 or TRBV6-3 to TRBJ2-2; D is possibly TRBD1 or TRBD2 (5 bases each). The sample here was peripheral blood, taken after recovery from COVID-19. CDR3 nucleotides: TGTGCCAGCAGTTACATCAGGGAGCCCGGGGAGCTGTTTTTT. As protein: CASSYIREPGELFF.